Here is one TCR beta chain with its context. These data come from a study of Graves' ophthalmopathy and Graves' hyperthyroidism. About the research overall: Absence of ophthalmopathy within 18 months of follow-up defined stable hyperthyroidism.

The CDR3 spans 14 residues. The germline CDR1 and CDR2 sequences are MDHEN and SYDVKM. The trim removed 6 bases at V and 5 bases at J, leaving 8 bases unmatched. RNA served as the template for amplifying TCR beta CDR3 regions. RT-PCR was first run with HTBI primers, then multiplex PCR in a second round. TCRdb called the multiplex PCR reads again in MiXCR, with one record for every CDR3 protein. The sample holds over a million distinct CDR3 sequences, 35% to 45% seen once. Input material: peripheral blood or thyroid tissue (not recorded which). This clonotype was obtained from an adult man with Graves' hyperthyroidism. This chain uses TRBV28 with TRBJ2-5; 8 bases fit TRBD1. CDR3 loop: CASRLDRGRETQYF. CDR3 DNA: TGTGCCAGCAGACTAGACAGGGGTAGGGAGACCCAGTACTTC.